Below, 24 T cell receptor beta chains from the same sample are listed, as sequenced in a study of cytomegalovirus exposure and HLA in healthy donors. The PCR ran on 60 Vbeta and 13 Jbeta primers. Assay: immunoSEQ multiplex PCR; the TCRdb copy retains only in-frame clones and omits some. The profile shows 150,000 to 200,000 clones, approximately 85% of them singletons. What was sequenced was PBMCs. The receptors originated from a man aged 25 to 45 in good health and CMV-seropositive.

This chain connects TRBV29-1 to TRBJ2-1; possibly TRBD2 for D (5 bases). Trimming shortened V by 2 bases and J by 8 bases, and 10 bases separated the two germline ends. Germline V gene data show CDR1 as SQVTM and CDR2 as ANQGSEA. The CDR3 covers 12 residues. The CDR3 loop is CSVELAADEQFF. The DNA for the CDR3 is TGCAGCGTTGAACTAGCAGCGGATGAGCAGTTCTTC.

This sequence joins TRBV2 and TRBJ2-4, with TRBD1 matching 10 bases. Germline trimming cut 7 bases from V and 1 base from J; bases unmatched to any gene: 4. Germline CDR1 is SNHLY and CDR2 is FYNNEI. CDR3 length equals 15 residues. This chain's CDR3 is CASNGQGGAKNIQYF. Here the CDR3 DNA reads TGTGCCAGCAACGGACAGGGGGGTGCCAAAAACATTCAGTACTTC.

The rearrangement joins TRBV5-1 to TRBJ2-3; 10 nucleotides agree with TRBD2. Trimming removed 3 bases from V and 2 bases from J; junction bases left unmatched: 3. The CDR3 has 15 amino acids. Germline assignment: CDR1 SGHRS and CDR2 YFSETQ. The CDR3 spells CASSSTSGPTDTQYF. The CDR3 nucleotides read TGCGCCAGCAGCTCGACTAGCGGGCCCACAGATACGCAGTATTTT.

The rearrangement joins TRBV6-5 to TRBJ1-1; 9 nucleotides agree with TRBD1. In germline, CDR1 is MNHEY, CDR2 SVGAGI. The CDR3 length is 15 residues. The V segment lost 6 bases and the J segment 3 bases; nucleotides outside the gene matches: 8. CDR3 sequence (DNA): TGTGCCAGCAGCTCCGGACAGGGGAAGGACACTGAAGCTTTCTTT. Its translation: CASSSGQGKDTEAFF.

This chain joins TRBV6-6 and TRBJ1-1; TRBD1 matches at 9 bases. Germline loops: CDR1 MNHNY, CDR2 SVGAGI (reference sequence). V dropped 11 bases and J dropped 8; count of bases not matched to a gene: 12. The CDR3 length is 13 residues. CDR3 amino acids: CASCPRTGAEAFF. The CDR3 DNA is TGTGCCTCCTGTCCAAGGACAGGGGCCGAAGCTTTCTTT.

J is TRBJ1-2 and V is TRBV11-3; D is perhaps TRBD1 (6 bases). Germline V gene sequence: CDR1 SGHNT, CDR2 YENEEA. V was shortened by 5 bases and J by 4 bases, with 14 bases between the two germline ends. The CDR3 is 14 amino acids. The CDR3 reads CASSPRGQFYGYTF. In nucleotides, the CDR3 is TGTGCCAGCAGCCCCCGGGGACAATTCTATGGCTACACCTTC.

V and J are TRBV11-2 and TRBJ2-7, with TRBD1 as a possible D gene (6 bases). The germline V gene encodes CDR1 SGHAT and CDR2 FQNNGV. Trimming pared 3 bases from V and 5 bases from J, leaving 14 bases between. This CDR3 region has 14 residues. The CDR3 sequence: CASSFPTRGNEQYF. The DNA for the CDR3 is TGTGCCAGCAGCTTCCCCACTAGGGGGAACGAGCAGTACTTC.

The rearrangement links TRBV21-1 to TRBJ2-7; TRBD1, the table's D call, was not compared with the DNA. TRBV21-1 has pseudogene status. This CDR3 contains 14 residues. CDR3 in amino acids: CASPGDMSSYEQYF. CDR3 bases: TGTGCCAGCCCCGGGGACATGAGCTCCTACGAGCAGTACTTC.

J is TRBJ1-1 and V is TRBV29-1; D gene ambiguous. Germline V lookup: CDR1 SQVTM, CDR2 ANQGSEA. This CDR3 spans 14 amino acids. Trimming stripped 2 bases from V and 2 bases from J, with 12 bases between. The CDR3 spells CSVERMGLNTEAFF. The CDR3 DNA reads TGCAGCGTTGAACGCATGGGCCTTAACACTGAAGCTTTCTTT.

This clone was seen a few times. The chain employs TRBV19 and TRBJ1-1; the D is unclear. CDR1 and CDR2 (germline): LNHDA, SQIVND (reference sequence). The CDR3 runs to 14 residues. The V end was cut by 7 bases, the J end by 0 bases, with 12 bases between. CDR3 sequence (DNA): TGTGCCAGTAACGTAGGCAGGATGAACACTGAAGCTTTCTTT. It is translated as CASNVGRMNTEAFF.

V gene TRBV4-3 combines with J gene TRBJ2-2; D perhaps matches TRBD1 (6 bases). The CDR3 is 14 amino acids. Germline values: CDR1 LGHNA, CDR2 YSLEER. Trimming cost V 4 bases and J 6 bases, with 12 bases left between them. The CDR3 spells CASSLIAGAGELFF. The DNA of the CDR3 is TGCGCCAGCAGCCTAATAGCAGGGGCCGGGGAGCTGTTTTTT.

The table lists this clone with a few counts. The chain links TRBV6-4 to TRBJ2-7; perhaps TRBD1 as D (5 bases). V shed 3 bases and J shed 2 bases, with 11 bases lying between them. Germline CDR1 is MRHNA and CDR2 is SNTAGT. The CDR3 has 14 amino acids. This chain's CDR3 is CASSDSQGTYEQYV. The CDR3 coding sequence is TGTGCCAGCAGTGATAGTCAGGGAACCTACGAGCAGTACGTC.

The V and J genes are TRBV9 and TRBJ1-1; D gene uncertain. The CDR3 extends over 15 amino acids. Per germline, CDR1 SGDLS and CDR2 YYNGEE. V was clipped by 0 bases and J by 0 bases, with 9 bases between them. CDR3 bases: TGTGCCAGCAGCGTAGGGCCTGGCATGAACACTGAAGCTTTCTTT. Translated: CASSVGPGMNTEAFF.

The chain links TRBV28 to TRBJ1-2; 7 nucleotides align to TRBD1. The trim removed 5 bases at V and 2 bases at J, leaving 5 bases unmatched. The CDR3 loop spans 14 amino acids. Germline CDR1 is MDHEN and CDR2 is SYDVKM. The CDR3 reads CASSLGQLNYGYTF. DNA of the CDR3: TGTGCCAGCAGTCTGGGACAGCTCAACTATGGCTACACCTTC.

This clone was picked up one time. The same CDR3 arises from other DNA sequences in this sample as well. The chain is built from TRBV4-1 and TRBJ1-5, with 10 bases identical to TRBD1. The V and J ends lost 9 bases and 4 bases, in that order; junction bases with no gene match: 6. Looked up from germline, CDR1 is MGHRA and CDR2 is YSYEKL. The CDR3 covers 14 residues. The CDR3 protein is CASGGTGANQPQHF. In DNA form, the CDR3 reads TGCGCCAGTGGCGGGACAGGGGCAAATCAGCCCCAGCATTTT.

The chain employs TRBV15 and TRBJ2-7; possible D gene TRBD2, 5 bases. The CDR3 has 15 amino acids. In germline, CDR1 is LNHNV, CDR2 YYDKDF (reference sequence). V was cut by 0 bases and J by 2 bases, with 11 bases left in between. The CDR3 bases are TGTGCCACCAGCAGAGACAGTGGAGGCCCCTACGAGCAGTACTTC. Protein: CATSRDSGGPYEQYF.

The chain combines TRBV5-1 with TRBJ2-5; TRBD2 matches at 10 bases. Germline CDR1 SGHRS, CDR2 YFSETQ. With V trimmed by 2 bases and J by 3 bases, 7 bases remained unmatched. The CDR3 totals 16 residues. CDR3 sequence: CASSLGAGGREETQYF. The CDR3 DNA reads TGCGCCAGCAGCTTAGGAGCGGGAGGGCGGGAAGAGACCCAGTACTTC. Full variable domain (rest looked up from reference TRBV5-1 and TRBJ2-5): KAGVTQTPRYLIKTRGQQVTLSCSPISGHRSVSWYQQTPGQGLQFLFEYFSETQRNKGNFPGRFSGRQFSNSRSEMNVSTLELGDSALYLCASSLGAGGREETQYFGPGTRLLVL.

The V and J genes are TRBV29-1 and TRBJ2-4; tentative D call: TRBD2 (5 bases). This CDR3 has 13 amino acids. Germline V lookup: CDR1 SQVTM, CDR2 ANQGSEA. Trimming pared 1 base from V and 2 bases from J, leaving 6 bases between. CDR3 sequence: CSVEGLTKNIQYF. In DNA form, the CDR3 reads TGCAGCGTTGAAGGACTAACCAAAAACATTCAGTACTTC. Supplemented by reference TRBV29-1 and TRBJ2-4, the full variable domain reads SAVISQKPSRDICQRGTSLTIQCQVDSQVTMMFWYRQQPGQSLTLIATANQGSEATYESGFVIDKFPISRPNLTFSTLTVSNMSPEDSSIYLCSVEGLTKNIQYFGAGTRLSVL.

The J gene is TRBJ2-1, the V gene TRBV5-6, with 10 bases lining up with TRBD2. This CDR3 comprises 15 residues. Germline V gives CDR1 SGHDT, CDR2 YYEEEE. With 2 bases clipped from V and 7 bases from J, the junction kept 6 bases outside the gene matches. The CDR3 spells CASSFGLAGVNEQFF. The CDR3, as DNA: TGTGCCAGCAGCTTTGGGCTAGCGGGAGTGAATGAGCAGTTCTTC.

V is TRBV7-9 and J is TRBJ2-7; TRBD2 is a possible D gene (6 bases). Trimming removed 0 bases from V and 13 bases from J, with 19 bases in between. In germline, CDR1 is SEHNR, CDR2 FQNEAQ (reference sequence). This CDR3 contains 14 residues. The CDR3 bases are TGTGCCAGCAGCTTAGCGGAGGGATCCTCTCTGGTATACGTC. Its protein product is CASSLAEGSSLVYV.

As regards this clone: This CDR3 fails to terminate in the conserved phenylalanine or tryptophan, so it likely reflects a read error. It is unclear where the CDR3 begins or ends on the DNA, so no DNA is shown, and the CDR3 is as TCRdb lists it. V usage is TRBV21-1 and J usage is TRBJ2-3; the table names TRBD2, a call not compared with the DNA. TRBV21-1 is classified as a pseudogene. The CDR3 spans 11 residues, counting both ends. The CDR3 loop is CASSKACTSER.

This chain joins TRBV7-3 and TRBJ2-5, with D perhaps TRBD1 (5 bases). The CDR3 is 16 amino acids. In germline, CDR1 is SGHTA, CDR2 FQGTGA. V was pared by 2 bases and J by 2 bases, with 15 bases between. CDR3 loop: CASSLQGRLGQETQYF. In nucleotides, the CDR3 is TGTGCCAGCAGCTTACAGGGCAGATTGGGGCAAGAGACCCAGTACTTC.

The chain joins TRBV11-3 to TRBJ1-2, with unresolved D. Trimming pared 2 bases from V and 6 bases from J, leaving 10 bases between. The CDR3 totals 13 residues. Germline lookup yields CDR1 SGHNT and CDR2 YENEEA. The CDR3 spells CASSLQRGHGYTF. The CDR3, as DNA: TGTGCCAGCAGCTTACAAAGAGGGCATGGCTACACCTTC. Based on the CDR3 plus reference TRBV11-3 and TRBJ1-2, the full variable domain is EAGVVQSPRYKIIEKKQPVAFWCNPISGHNTLYWYLQNLGQGPELLIRYENEEAVDDSQLPKDRFSAERLKGVDSTLKIQPAELGDSAVYLCASSLQRGHGYTFGSGTRLTVV.

This rearrangement joins TRBV10-3 to TRBJ2-7; 7 positions agree with TRBD1. V lost 0 bases and J lost 1; bases outside the gene matches: 3. This CDR3 region has 15 residues. From germline, CDR1 is ENHRY and CDR2 SYGVKD. This CDR3 reads CAISESETGSYEQYF. CDR3 bases: TGTGCCATCAGTGAGTCGGAGACAGGGTCCTACGAGCAGTACTTC.